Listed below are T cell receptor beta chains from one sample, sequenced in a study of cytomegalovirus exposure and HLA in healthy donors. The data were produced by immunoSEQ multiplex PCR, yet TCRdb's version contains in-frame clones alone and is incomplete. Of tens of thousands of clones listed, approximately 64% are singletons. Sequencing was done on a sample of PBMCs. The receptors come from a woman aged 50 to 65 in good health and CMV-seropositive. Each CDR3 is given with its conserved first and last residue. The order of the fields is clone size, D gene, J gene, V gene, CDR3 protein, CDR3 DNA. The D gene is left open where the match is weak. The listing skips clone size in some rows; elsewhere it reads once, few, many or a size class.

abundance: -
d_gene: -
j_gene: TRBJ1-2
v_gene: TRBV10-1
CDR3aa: CASSDLSEGVNYGYTF
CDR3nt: TGCGCCAGCAGTGATCTCTCAGAAGGAGTTAACTATGGCTACACCTTC

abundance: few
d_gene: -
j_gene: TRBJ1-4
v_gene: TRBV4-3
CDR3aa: CASSQGDSYGEKLFF
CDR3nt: TGCGCCAGCAGCCAGGGGGACTCCTATGGGGAAAAACTGTTTTTT

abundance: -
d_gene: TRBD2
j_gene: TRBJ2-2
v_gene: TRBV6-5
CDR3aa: CASSYSSGVNTGELFF
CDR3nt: TGTGCCAGCAGTTATTCTAGCGGGGTGAACACCGGGGAGCTGTTTTTT

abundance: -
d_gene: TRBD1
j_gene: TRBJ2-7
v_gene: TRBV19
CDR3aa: CASSADREHEQYF
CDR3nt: TGTGCCAGTAGTGCGGACAGGGAGCACGAGCAGTACTTC

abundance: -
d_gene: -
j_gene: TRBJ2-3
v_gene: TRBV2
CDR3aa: CASSDPRADTQYF
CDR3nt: TGTGCCAGCAGTGACCCCCGGGCAGATACGCAGTATTTT

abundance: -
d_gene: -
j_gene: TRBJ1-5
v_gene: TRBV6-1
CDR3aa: CASREPLGAGNQPQHF
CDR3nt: TGTGCCAGCAGAGAACCCTTGGGGGCGGGCAATCAGCCCCAGCATTTT

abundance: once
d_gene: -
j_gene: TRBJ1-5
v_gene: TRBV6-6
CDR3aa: CASSPRTGSNQPQHF
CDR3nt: TGTGCCAGCAGTCCCCGTACAGGGAGTAATCAGCCCCAGCATTTT

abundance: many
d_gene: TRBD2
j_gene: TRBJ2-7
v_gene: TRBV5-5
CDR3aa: CASSWGLAGAYSYEQYF
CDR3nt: TGTGCCAGCAGCTGGGGACTAGCGGGGGCCTACTCCTACGAGCAGTACTTC

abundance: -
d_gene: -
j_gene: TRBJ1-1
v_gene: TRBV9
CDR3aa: CASSALSGAMNTEAFF
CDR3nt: TGTGCCAGCAGCGCCCTTAGTGGAGCCATGAACACTGAAGCTTTCTTT

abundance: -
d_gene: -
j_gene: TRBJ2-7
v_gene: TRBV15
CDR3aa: CATGTTVSYEQYF
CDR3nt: TGTGCCACCGGGACAACCGTCTCCTACGAGCAGTACTTC

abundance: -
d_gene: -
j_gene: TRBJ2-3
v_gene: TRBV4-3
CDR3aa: CASSPTASAFTDTQYF
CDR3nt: TGCGCCAGCAGCCCCACGGCTAGCGCTTTCACAGATACGCAGTATTTT

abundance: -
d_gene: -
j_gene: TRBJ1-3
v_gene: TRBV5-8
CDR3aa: CASSLAGDSHSGNTIYF
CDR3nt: TGTGCCAGCAGCTTGGCGGGAGACTCCCACTCTGGAAACACCATATATTTT

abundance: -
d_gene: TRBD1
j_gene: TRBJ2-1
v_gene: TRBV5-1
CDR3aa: CASKIEGAAEQFF
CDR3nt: TGCGCCAGCAAAATTGAGGGGGCGGCTGAGCAGTTCTTC

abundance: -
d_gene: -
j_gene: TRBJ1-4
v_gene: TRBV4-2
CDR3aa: CASSQTQGSEKLFF
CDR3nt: TGTGCCAGCAGCCAAACGCAGGGGAGTGAAAAACTGTTTTTT

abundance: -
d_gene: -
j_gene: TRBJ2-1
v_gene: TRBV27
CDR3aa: CASSPFGGHNEQFF
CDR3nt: TGTGCCAGCAGTCCTTTCGGGGGACACAATGAGCAGTTCTTC

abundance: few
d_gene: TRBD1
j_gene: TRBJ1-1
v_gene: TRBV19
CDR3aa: CASSVTGAGTEAFF
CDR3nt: TGTGCCAGTAGTGTTACAGGGGCAGGGACTGAAGCTTTCTTT

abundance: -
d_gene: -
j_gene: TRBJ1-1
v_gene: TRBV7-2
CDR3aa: CASSFNQGGTEAFF
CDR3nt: TGTGCCAGCAGCTTCAACCAGGGTGGCACTGAAGCTTTCTTT

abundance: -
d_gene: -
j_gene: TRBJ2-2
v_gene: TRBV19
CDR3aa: CASSQAGPITGELFF
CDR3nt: TGTGCCAGTAGTCAAGCGGGCCCGATTACCGGGGAGCTGTTTTTT

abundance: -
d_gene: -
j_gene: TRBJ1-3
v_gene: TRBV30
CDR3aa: CAWTENAGNTIYF
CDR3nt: TGTGCCTGGACGGAGAATGCTGGAAACACCATATATTTT

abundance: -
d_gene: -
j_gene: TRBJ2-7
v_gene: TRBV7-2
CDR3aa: CASSLEGWGDEQYF
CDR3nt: TGTGCCAGCAGCTTAGAAGGATGGGGGGACGAGCAGTACTTC

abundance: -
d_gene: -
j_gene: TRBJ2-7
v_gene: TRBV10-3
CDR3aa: CAISDSFYEQYF
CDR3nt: TGTGCCATCAGTGACAGTTTCTACGAGCAGTACTTC

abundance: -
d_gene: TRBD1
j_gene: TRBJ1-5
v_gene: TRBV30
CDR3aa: CAWSVDRGSGSNQPQHF
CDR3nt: TGTGCCTGGAGTGTCGACAGGGGAAGTGGGAGCAATCAGCCCCAGCATTTT

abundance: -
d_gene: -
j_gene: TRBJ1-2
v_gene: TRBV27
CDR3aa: CASSFTGFYGYTF
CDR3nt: TGTGCCAGCAGTTTCACAGGATTCTATGGCTACACCTTC

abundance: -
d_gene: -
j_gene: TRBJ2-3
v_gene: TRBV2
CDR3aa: CASSPGPDTQYF
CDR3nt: TGTGCCAGCAGTCCAGGGCCAGATACGCAGTATTTT

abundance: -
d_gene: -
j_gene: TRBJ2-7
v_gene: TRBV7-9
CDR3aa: CASSLNSQKHF
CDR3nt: TGTGCCAGCAGCTTAAACAGTCAAAAGCACTTC

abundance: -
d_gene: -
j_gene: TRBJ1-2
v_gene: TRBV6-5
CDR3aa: CASSYSRGVWYGYAF
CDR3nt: TGTGCCAGCAGTTACTCGCGGGGTGTGTGGTATGGCTACGCCTTC

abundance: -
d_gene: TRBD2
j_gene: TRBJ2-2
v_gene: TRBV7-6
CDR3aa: CASSAGLVFPGELFF
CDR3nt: TGTGCCAGCAGCGCAGGACTAGTGTTCCCCGGGGAGCTGTTTTTT

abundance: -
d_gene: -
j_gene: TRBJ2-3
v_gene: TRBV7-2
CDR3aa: CASSLGGNTDTQYF
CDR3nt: TGTGCCAGCAGCCTTGGGGGGAACACAGATACGCAGTATTTT

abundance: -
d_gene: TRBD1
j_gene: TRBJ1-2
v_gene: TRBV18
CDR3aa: CASSPPNRGNGYTF
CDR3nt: TGTGCCAGCTCACCACCTAACAGGGGCAATGGCTACACCTTC

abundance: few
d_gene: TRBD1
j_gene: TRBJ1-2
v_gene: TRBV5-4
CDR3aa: CASSLGGQAGHSNYGYTF
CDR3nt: TGTGCCAGCAGCTTGGGGGGACAGGCCGGACACTCTAACTATGGCTACACCTTC

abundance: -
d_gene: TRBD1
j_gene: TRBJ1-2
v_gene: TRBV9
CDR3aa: CASSVGTGGNGYTF
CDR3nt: TGTGCCAGCAGCGTTGGGACAGGGGGGAATGGCTACACCTTC

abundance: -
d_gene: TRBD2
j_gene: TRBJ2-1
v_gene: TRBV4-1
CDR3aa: CASSSPSGGNLNEQFF
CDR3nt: TGCGCCAGCAGCTCCCCTAGCGGGGGGAACCTCAATGAGCAGTTCTTC

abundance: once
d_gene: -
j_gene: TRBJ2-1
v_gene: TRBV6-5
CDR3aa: CASSYRGGEYNEQFF
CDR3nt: TGTGCCAGCAGTTATAGGGGGGGGGAATACAATGAGCAGTTCTTC

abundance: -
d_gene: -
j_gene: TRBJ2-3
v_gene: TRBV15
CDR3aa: CATSEGSLDTQYF
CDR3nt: TGTGCCACCAGCGAAGGTAGCTTGGATACGCAGTATTTT

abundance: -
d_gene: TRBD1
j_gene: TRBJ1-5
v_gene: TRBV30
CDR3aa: CAWSGQGGNQPQHF
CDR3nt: TGTGCCTGGAGTGGACAGGGCGGCAATCAGCCCCAGCATTTT

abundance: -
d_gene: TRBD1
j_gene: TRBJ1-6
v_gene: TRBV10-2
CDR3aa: CASSPGQGVDSPLHF
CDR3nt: TGCGCCAGCAGTCCCGGACAGGGGGTAGATTCACCCCTCCACTTT

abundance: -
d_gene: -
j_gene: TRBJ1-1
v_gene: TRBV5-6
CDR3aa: CASSFGGTTEAFF
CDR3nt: TGTGCCAGCAGCTTTGGGGGGACCACTGAAGCTTTCTTT

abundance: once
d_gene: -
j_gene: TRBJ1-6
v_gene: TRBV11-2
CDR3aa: CASSLRPRGSPADNSPLHF
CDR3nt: TGTGCCAGCAGCTTACGGCCTAGGGGATCTCCTGCCGATAATTCACCCCTCCACTTT

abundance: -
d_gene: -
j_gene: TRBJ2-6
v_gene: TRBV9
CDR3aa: CASSVVHSGANVLTF
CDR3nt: TGTGCCAGCAGCGTAGTCCACTCTGGGGCCAACGTCCTGACTTTC

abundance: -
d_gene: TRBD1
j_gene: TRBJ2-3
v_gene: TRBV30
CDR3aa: CASSAGTANTDTQYF
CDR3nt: TGTGCCTCCTCCGCTGGGACAGCAAACACAGATACGCAGTATTTT

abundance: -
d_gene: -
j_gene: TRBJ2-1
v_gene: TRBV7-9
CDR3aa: CASSLVTGGRNEQFF
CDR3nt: TGTGCCAGCAGCTTAGTAACGGGGGGCCGCAATGAGCAGTTCTTC

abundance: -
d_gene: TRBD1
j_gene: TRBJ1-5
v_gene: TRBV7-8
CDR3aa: CASSLTGAEPQHF
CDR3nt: TGTGCCAGCAGCTTAACAGGGGCTGAGCCCCAGCATTTT

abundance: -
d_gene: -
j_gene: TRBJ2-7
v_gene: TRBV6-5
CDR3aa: CASSYFRGAGQGEQYF
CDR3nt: TGTGCCAGCAGTTACTTTCGGGGGGCCGGCCAGGGTGAGCAGTACTTC

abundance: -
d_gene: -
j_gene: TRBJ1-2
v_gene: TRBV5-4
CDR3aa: CASSLDSQGRPDNGYTF
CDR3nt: TGTGCCAGCAGCTTGGATTCCCAGGGGCGTCCAGACAATGGCTACACCTTC

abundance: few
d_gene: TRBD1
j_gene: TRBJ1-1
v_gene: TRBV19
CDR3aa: CASSVDRVHLF
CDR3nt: TGTGCCAGTAGTGTGGACAGGGTCCACTTGTTT

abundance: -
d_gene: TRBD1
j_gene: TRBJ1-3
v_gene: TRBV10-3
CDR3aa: CAISPDRGVFGNTIYF
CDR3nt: TGTGCCATCAGTCCTGACAGGGGGGTTTTTGGAAACACCATATATTTT

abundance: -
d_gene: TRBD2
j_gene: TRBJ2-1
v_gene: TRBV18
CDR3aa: CASSQTSENEQFF
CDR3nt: TGTGCCAGCTCTCAGACTAGCGAGAATGAGCAGTTCTTC

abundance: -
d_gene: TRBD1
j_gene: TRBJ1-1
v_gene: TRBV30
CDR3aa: CAWSRGTDTEAFF
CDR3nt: TGTGCCTGGAGTAGAGGGACAGACACTGAAGCTTTCTTT

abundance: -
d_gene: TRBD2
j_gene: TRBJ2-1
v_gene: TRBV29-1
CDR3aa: CSVEVGGEASGYNEQFF
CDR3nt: TGCAGCGTTGAAGTTGGGGGCGAGGCTAGCGGGTACAATGAGCAGTTCTTC

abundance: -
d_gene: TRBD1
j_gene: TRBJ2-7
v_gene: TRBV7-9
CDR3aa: CASSSETGGEQYF
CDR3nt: TGTGCCAGCAGTTCAGAAACAGGGGGCGAGCAGTACTTC

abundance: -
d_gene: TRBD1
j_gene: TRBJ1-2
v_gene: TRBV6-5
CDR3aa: CASTRTGDGYTF
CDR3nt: TGTGCCAGCACCCGGACAGGCGATGGCTACACCTTC

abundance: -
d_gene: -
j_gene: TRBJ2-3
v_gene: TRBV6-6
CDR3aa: CASSYRTGGGTDTQYF
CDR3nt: TGTGCCAGCAGTTATCGGACAGGAGGGGGCACAGATACGCAGTATTTT

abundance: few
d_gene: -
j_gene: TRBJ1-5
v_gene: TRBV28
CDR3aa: CASSLEGQQPQHF
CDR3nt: TGTGCCAGCAGTTTGGAGGGGCAACAGCCCCAGCATTTT

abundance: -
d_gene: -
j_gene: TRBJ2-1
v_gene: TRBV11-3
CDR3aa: CASSLGGGSSYNEQFF
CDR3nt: TGTGCCAGCAGCTTAGGAGGGGGAAGCTCCTACAATGAGCAGTTCTTC

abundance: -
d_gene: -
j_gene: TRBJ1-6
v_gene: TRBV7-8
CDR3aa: CASSLKGFSDWISPLHF
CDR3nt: TGTGCCAGCAGCTTAAAAGGCTTTTCCGACTGGATTTCACCCCTCCACTTT

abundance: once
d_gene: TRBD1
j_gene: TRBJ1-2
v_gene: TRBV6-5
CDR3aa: CASSYGQGARSTF
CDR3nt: TGTGCCAGCAGTTACGGCCAGGGGGCGCGGAGCACCTTC

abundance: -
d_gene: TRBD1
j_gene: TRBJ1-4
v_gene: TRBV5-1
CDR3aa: CASSSGQGLNEKLFF
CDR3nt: TGCGCCAGCAGTTCTGGACAGGGCCTTAATGAAAAACTGTTTTTT

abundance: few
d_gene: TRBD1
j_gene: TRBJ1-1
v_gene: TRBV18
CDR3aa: CASSEGQGGTEAFF
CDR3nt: TGTGCCAGCTCCGAGGGACAGGGGGGTACTGAAGCTTTCTTT

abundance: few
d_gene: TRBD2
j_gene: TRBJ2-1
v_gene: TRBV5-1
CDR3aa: CASARTTSGDNEQFF
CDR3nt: TGCGCCAGCGCTCGCACGACTAGCGGAGACAATGAGCAGTTCTTC

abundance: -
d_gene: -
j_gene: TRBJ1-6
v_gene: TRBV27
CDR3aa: CASSAPTGAYNSPLHF
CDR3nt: TGTGCCAGCAGCGCCCCGACAGGAGCATATAATTCACCCCTCCACTTT